The 9 T cell receptor beta chains in this list originate from one sample, sequenced in a study of read filtering for tumor transcriptome and immune sequencing. This library used roughly 430 ng RNA and molecular barcoded adaptors spanning alpha/delta and beta/gamma chains. TCRdb ran MiXCR on the reads and lists one entry per CDR3 protein. The sample has tens of thousands of distinct CDR3 sequences, around 21% seen once. The sample comprised a population of CD138-negative cells sorted from bone marrow. The receptors derive from a donor at least 40 years old with multiple myeloma.

This clonotype has a count of ten or more. The chain carries TRBV5-4 and TRBJ2-2, with TRBD2 identical over 14 bases. The V and J ends lost 2 bases and 4 bases, in that order; junction bases with no gene match: 1. The CDR3 consists of 16 residues. Germline V gene lookup returns CDR1 SGHNT and CDR2 YYREEE (reference sequence). CDR3 loop: CASSLGLAGGTGELFF. The CDR3 nucleotides read TGTGCCAGCAGCTTAGGACTAGCGGGAGGCACCGGGGAGCTGTTTTTT.

This clonotype was observed a handful of times. A clone one base away is much larger, so this may be a read error. The CDR3 carries no conserved terminal phenylalanine or tryptophan, so it likely arises from a read error. The rearrangement links TRBV20-1 to TRBJ2-2, with 7 bases lining up with TRBD1. The CDR3 length is 12 residues. Germline V gene lookup returns CDR1 DFQATT and CDR2 SNEGSKA (reference sequence). The ends lost 5 bases at V and 7 bases at J; junction bases unmatched: 4. The CDR3 region has the DNA TGCAGTGCTCCGACAGGGCGCGGGGAGCTGTTTTTA. This codes for CSAPTGRGELFL.

This clonotype was observed many times. This chain connects TRBV19 to TRBJ2-5; no definite D call. Trimming pared 1 base from V and 4 bases from J, leaving 16 bases between. The CDR3 is 16 amino acids. Looked up from germline, CDR1 is LNHDA and CDR2 is SQIVND (reference sequence). The DNA for the CDR3 is TGTGCCAGTAGTATAGTCCGCATTCATCCTCCAGAGACCCAGTACTTC. Translation gives CASSIVRIHPPETQYF.

In its sample, this clonotype was seen a few times. The chain carries TRBV6-5 and TRBJ1-3, with 10 bases fitting TRBD1. After removal of 5 bases from V and 11 bases from J, the junction contained 18 bases not matched to a gene. Germline V CDR1 and CDR2: MNHEY, SVGAGI. CDR3 length: 17 amino acids. CDR3 loop: CASSPRDRGRSYLSIYF. The CDR3 bases are TGTGCCAGCAGTCCCCGGGACAGGGGCCGAAGCTATCTCTCCATATATTTT.

There are many counts of this clonotype. CDR3 residues: CASSLLQGGTEAFF. Written as DNA, the CDR3 is TGTGCCAGCAGCTTACTTCAGGGTGGCACTGAAGCTTTCTTT. The chain couples TRBV7-9 to TRBJ1-1, with D perhaps TRBD1 (5 bases). Trimming took 2 bases from V and 4 from J, leaving 11 bases between them. CDR3 length equals 14 residues. CDR1 is SEHNR, CDR2 FQNEAQ, per germline (reference sequence).

The chain couples TRBV11-3 to TRBJ2-7; tentative D call: TRBD2 (5 bases). Germline V lookup: CDR1 SGHNT, CDR2 YENEEA. V was shortened by 5 bases and J by 6 bases, with 8 bases between the two germline ends. The CDR3 is 11 amino acids. CDR3 in DNA: TGTGCCAGCAGCCGAGCGGCCGAGCAGTACTTC. Protein product: CASSRAAEQYF.

The rearrangement joins TRBV6-2 or TRBV6-3 to TRBJ1-5; the match to TRBD1 covers 7 bases. Losses at the gene ends were 0 bases for V and 16 bases for J; bases not matched to a gene: 6. CDR1 and CDR2 from the germline V gene are MNHEY and SVGEGT. The CDR3 is 12 amino acids. CDR3 residues: CASSYSTGSPHF. For the CDR3, the DNA is TGTGCCAGCAGTTACTCGACAGGGTCCCCCCATTTT.

This clonotype was picked up a small number of times. The gene calls are TRBV15 and TRBJ2-5, with 9 bases aligning to TRBD2. Germline CDR1 and CDR2: LNHNV and YYDKDF (reference sequence). Unmatched junction bases numbered 8, after V lost 0 bases and J lost 3 bases. This CDR3 comprises 17 residues. The CDR3 region is CATSRDPPGGGEETQYF. The CDR3, as DNA: TGTGCCACCAGCAGAGATCCCCCGGGCGGGGGGGAAGAGACCCAGTACTTC. The entire variable domain, with the rest obtained from reference TRBV15 and TRBJ2-5, is as follows: DAMVIQNPRYQVTQFGKPVTLSCSQTLNHNVMYWYQQKSSQAPKLLFHYYDKDFNNEADTPDNFQSRRPNTSFCFLDIRSPGLGDTAMYLCATSRDPPGGGEETQYFGPGTRLLVL.

To note about this clonotype: A much larger clone lies one base from this, so it may be a read error. CDR3 sequence: CASSLARHETQYF. CDR3 sequence (DNA): TGCGCCAGCAGCCTCGCTAGACACGAGACCCAGTACTTC. V gene TRBV5-1 combines with J gene TRBJ2-5, with D hard to call. CDR3 length equals 13 residues. V lost 4 bases and J lost 5, with 12 bases in between. Germline CDR1 reads SGHRS; CDR2 reads YFSETQ.